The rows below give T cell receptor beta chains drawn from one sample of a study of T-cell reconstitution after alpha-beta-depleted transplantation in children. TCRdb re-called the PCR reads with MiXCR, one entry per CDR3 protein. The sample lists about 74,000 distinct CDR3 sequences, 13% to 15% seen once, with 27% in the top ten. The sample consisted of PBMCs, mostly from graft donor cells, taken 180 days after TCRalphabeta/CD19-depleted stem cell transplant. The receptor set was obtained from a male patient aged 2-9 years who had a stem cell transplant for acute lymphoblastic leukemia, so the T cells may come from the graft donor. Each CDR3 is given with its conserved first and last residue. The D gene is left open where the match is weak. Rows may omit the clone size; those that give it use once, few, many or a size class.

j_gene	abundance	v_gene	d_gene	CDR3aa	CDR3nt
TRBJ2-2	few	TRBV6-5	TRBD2	CASSYASGRWAGELFF	TGTGCCAGCAGTTACGCGAGCGGGAGATGGGCCGGGGAGCTGTTTTTT
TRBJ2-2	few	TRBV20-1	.	CSARNRDTGELFF	TGCAGTGCTAGGAACAGGGACACCGGGGAGCTGTTTTTT
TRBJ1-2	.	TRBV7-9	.	CASSLASTPKGYTF	TGTGCCAGCAGCTTAGCGTCGACACCAAAGGGCTACACCTTC
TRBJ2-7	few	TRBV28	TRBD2	CASSLILAGDSSYEQYF	TGTGCCAGCAGTTTAATCCTAGCGGGGGACAGCTCCTACGAGCAGTACTTC
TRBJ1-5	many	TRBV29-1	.	CSAAPGLKQPQHF	TGCAGCGCCGCTCCGGGCTTGAAACAGCCCCAGCATTTT
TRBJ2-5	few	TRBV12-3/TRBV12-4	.	CASSPPATETQYF	TGTGCCAGCAGCCCCCCAGCCACAGAGACCCAGTACTTC
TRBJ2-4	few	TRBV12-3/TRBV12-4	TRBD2	CASSFGLSGGSGAKNIQYF	TGTGCCAGCAGTTTCGGACTAAGCGGGGGGTCGGGAGCCAAAAACATTCAGTACTTC
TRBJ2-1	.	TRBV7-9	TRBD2	CANSPGLAGSFQFF	TGTGCCAACAGCCCCGGACTAGCGGGTTCCTTTCAGTTCTTC
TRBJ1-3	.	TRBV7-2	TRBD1	CASSLGGTGGNTIYF	TGTGCCAGCAGCTTAGGCGGGACAGGAGGAAACACCATATATTTT
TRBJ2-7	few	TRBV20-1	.	CSAFPGLPSYEQYF	TGCAGTGCCTTCCCGGGACTGCCCTCCTACGAGCAGTACTTC
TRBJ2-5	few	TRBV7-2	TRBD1	CASTSRARGRGETQYF	TGTGCCAGTACCTCCAGGGCCAGGGGGCGAGGGGAGACCCAGTACTTC
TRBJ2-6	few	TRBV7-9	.	CASSLVGAGANVLTF	TGTGCCAGCAGCTTAGTAGGGGCTGGGGCCAACGTCCTGACTTTC
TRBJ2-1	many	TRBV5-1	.	CASGDEQFF	TGCGCCAGCGGGGATGAGCAGTTCTTC
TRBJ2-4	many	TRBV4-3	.	CASSPDWNIQYF	TGCGCCAGCAGCCCAGATTGGAACATTCAGTACTTC
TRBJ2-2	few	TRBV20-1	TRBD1	CSARSGQLTNTGELFF	TGCAGTGCTAGATCGGGACAGTTGACGAACACCGGGGAGCTGTTTTTT
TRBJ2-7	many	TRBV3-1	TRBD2	CASSRTGGAYEQYF	TGTGCCAGCAGCCGTACGGGAGGGGCGTACGAGCAGTACTTC
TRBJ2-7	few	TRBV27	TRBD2	CASSFTSAHEQYF	TGTGCCAGCAGTTTTACTAGCGCCCACGAGCAGTACTTC
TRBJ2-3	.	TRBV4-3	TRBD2	CASSRTGTSYRIDTQYF	TGCGCCAGCAGCCGCACCGGGACTAGCTATAGGATAGATACGCAGTATTTT
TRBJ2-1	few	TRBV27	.	CASSLRANSYNEQFF	TGTGCCAGCAGTTTACGCGCTAACTCCTACAATGAGCAGTTCTTC
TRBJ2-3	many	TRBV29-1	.	CSVDSRNTQYF	TGCAGCGTTGACTCCCGTAATACGCAGTATTTT
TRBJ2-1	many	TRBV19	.	CASTAKRGYNEQFF	TGTGCCAGTACTGCGAAAAGGGGCTACAATGAGCAGTTCTTC
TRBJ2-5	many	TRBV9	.	CASSGYWETQYF	TGTGCCAGCAGCGGATATTGGGAGACCCAGTACTTC
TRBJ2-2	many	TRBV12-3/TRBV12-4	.	CASSLSRGNGELFF	TGTGCCAGCAGTTTGAGTAGGGGGAACGGGGAGCTGTTTTTT
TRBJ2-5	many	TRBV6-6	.	CASSSGLWETQYF	TGTGCCAGCAGTTCGGGATTGTGGGAGACCCAGTACTTC
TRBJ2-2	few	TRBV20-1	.	CSARVAGELFF	TGCAGTGCTAGAGTGGCCGGGGAGCTGTTTTTT
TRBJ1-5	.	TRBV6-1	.	CASRLSEGPNQPQHF	TGTGCCAGCAGACTTTCGGAGGGCCCAAATCAGCCCCAGCATTTT
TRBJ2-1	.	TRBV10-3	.	CAISESNHRSYNEQFF	TGTGCCATCAGTGAGTCGAACCACCGCTCCTACAATGAGCAGTTCTTC
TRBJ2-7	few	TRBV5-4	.	CASSLGQPCEQYF	TGTGCCAGCAGCCTTGGACAGCCCTGCGAGCAGTACTTC
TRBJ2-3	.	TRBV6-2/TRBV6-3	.	CASSSRGDTQYF	TGTGCCAGCAGCTCCCGAGGAGATACGCAGTATTTT
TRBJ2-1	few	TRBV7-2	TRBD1	CASSLVGQGANEQFF	TGTGCCAGCAGCTTGGTGGGACAGGGGGCCAATGAGCAGTTCTTC
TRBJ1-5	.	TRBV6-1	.	CASSRHSGNQPQHF	TGTGCCAGCAGCCGTCATAGCGGCAATCAGCCCCAGCATTTT
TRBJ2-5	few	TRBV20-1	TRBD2	CSAAGTSGGAGGETQYF	TGCAGTGCCGCCGGGACTAGCGGGGGGGCCGGGGGGGAGACCCAGTACTTC
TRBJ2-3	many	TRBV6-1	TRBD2	CASRSREADTQYF	TGTGCCAGCAGATCACGGGAGGCAGATACGCAGTATTTT
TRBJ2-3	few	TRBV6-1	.	CASNEGRLTDTQYF	TGTGCCAGCAACGAAGGGCGGTTGACAGATACGCAGTATTTT
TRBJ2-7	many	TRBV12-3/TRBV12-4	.	CASSLGSSYEQYF	TGTGCCAGCAGTTTAGGTAGCTCCTACGAGCAGTACTTC
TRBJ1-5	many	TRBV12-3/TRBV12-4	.	CAHGGFQPQHF	TGTGCCCACGGAGGTTTTCAGCCCCAGCATTTT
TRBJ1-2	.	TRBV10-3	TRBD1	CAISGRDSYGYTF	TGTGCCATCAGTGGAAGGGACAGCTATGGCTACACCTTC
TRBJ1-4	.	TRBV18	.	CASLPREREKLFF	TGTGCCAGCTTACCCAGAGAACGGGAAAAACTGTTTTTT
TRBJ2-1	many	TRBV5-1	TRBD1	CASRPDRENYNEQFF	TGCGCCAGCAGACCCGACAGGGAGAACTACAATGAGCAGTTCTTC
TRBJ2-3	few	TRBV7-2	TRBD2	CASSPTSGRANTQYF	TGTGCCAGCAGTCCTACTAGCGGGAGGGCGAATACGCAGTATTTT
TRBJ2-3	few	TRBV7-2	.	CASSSVPTDTQYF	TGTGCCAGCAGCTCGGTCCCCACAGATACGCAGTATTTT
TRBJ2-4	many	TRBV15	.	CATSRGWGAKNIQYF	TGTGCCACCAGCAGGGGTTGGGGAGCCAAAAACATTCAGTACTTC
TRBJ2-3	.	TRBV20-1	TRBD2	CSARREGGTDTQYF	TGCAGTGCTAGACGGGAGGGCGGCACAGATACGCAGTATTTT
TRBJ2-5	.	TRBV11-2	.	CASSLDTRSWGRETQYF	TGTGCCAGCAGCTTAGATACCCGATCATGGGGCCGAGAGACCCAGTACTTC
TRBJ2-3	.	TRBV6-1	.	CASNVDYNTDTQYF	TGTGCCAGCAATGTGGACTACAACACAGATACGCAGTATTTT
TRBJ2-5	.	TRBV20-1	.	CSARVGFQETQYF	TGCAGTGCTAGAGTGGGCTTTCAAGAGACCCAGTACTTC
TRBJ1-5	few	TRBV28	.	CASSTQEPQHF	TGTGCCAGCAGTACCCAGGAGCCCCAGCATTTT
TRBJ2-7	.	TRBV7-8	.	CARRKRVPYEQYF	TGTGCCAGGAGGAAGAGGGTCCCCTACGAGCAGTACTTC
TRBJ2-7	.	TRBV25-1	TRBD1	CASSEFIPTGNEQYF	TGTGCCAGCAGTGAATTCATACCGACAGGGAACGAGCAGTACTTC
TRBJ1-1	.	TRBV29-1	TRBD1	CSVEPPTGGVGTEAFF	TGCAGCGTTGAACCTCCGACAGGGGGCGTGGGGACTGAAGCTTTCTTT
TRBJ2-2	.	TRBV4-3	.	CASSGQINTGELFF	TGCGCCAGCAGCGGACAGATTAACACCGGGGAGCTGTTTTTT
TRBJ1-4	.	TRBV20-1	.	CSAREPWRGYGPKLFF	TGCAGTGCTAGAGAACCGTGGAGAGGGTACGGACCTAAACTGTTTTTT
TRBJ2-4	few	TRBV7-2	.	CASSWGATKNIQYF	TGTGCCAGCAGCTGGGGCGCGACCAAAAACATTCAGTACTTC